The 13 T cell receptor beta chains in this list originate from one sample, sequenced in a study of blood T cell repertoires in COVID-19. Only in-frame clones appear in the TCRdb table, and some are missing; sequencing was by immunoSEQ multiplex PCR. The sample consists of hundreds of thousands of clones, around 86% of them appearing once. The sequenced material came from peripheral blood. These receptors were collected from a woman over 75 with COVID-19, enrolled during active disease.

The rearrangement links TRBV28 to TRBJ2-2; 7 bases map to TRBD2. V was pared by 8 bases and J by 2 bases, with 11 bases of the junction left unmatched. Germline V gene lookup returns CDR1 MDHEN and CDR2 SYDVKM. This CDR3 has 16 amino acids. CDR3 sequence (DNA): TGTGCCAGCCCCCGTGTCGGGGGGAAAAACACCGGGGAGCTGTTTTTT. Translating it yields CASPRVGGKNTGELFF. Using reference TRBV28 and TRBJ2-2 for the parts outside the CDR3, the full variable domain is DVKVTQSSRYLVKRTGEKVFLECVQDMDHENMFWYRQDPGLGLRLIYFSYDVKMKEKGDIPEGYSVSREKKERFSLILESASTNQTSMYLCASPRVGGKNTGELFFGEGSRLTVL.

V and J are TRBV5-6 and TRBJ1-2; TRBD1 might be the D (5 bases). In germline, CDR1 is SGHDT, CDR2 YYEEEE. V was cut by 6 bases and J by 3 bases, with 21 bases left in between. The CDR3 has 16 residues. The CDR3: CASIVYNRQIHYGYTF. The CDR3 region has the DNA TGTGCCAGCATCGTATACAACCGACAGATTCACTATGGCTACACCTTC.

The chain carries TRBV3-1 (or the pseudogene TRBV3-2) and TRBJ1-2; D remains ambiguous. CDR1 LGHDT and CDR2 YNNKEL come from the germline V gene (reference sequence). The V and J ends lost 6 bases and 6 bases respectively, with 11 bases between them. The CDR3 spans 12 residues. DNA of the CDR3: TGTGCCAGCAGGTCAGCGAGGCATGGCTACACCTTC. This translates into CASRSARHGYTF.

The J gene is TRBJ1-3, the V gene TRBV18, with 8 bases identical to TRBD1. V dropped 3 bases and J dropped 0; count of bases not matched to a gene: 7. Per germline, CDR1 KGHSH and CDR2 LQKENI. The CDR3 is 17 amino acids. In DNA, the CDR3 is TGTGCCAGCTCACCGACGACAGGGGCTTACTCTGGAAACACCATATATTTT. It translates to CASSPTTGAYSGNTIYF.

The rearrangement links TRBV5-1 to TRBJ2-5; 13 nucleotides line up with TRBD2. This CDR3 is built from 17 residues. Germline CDR1 is SGHRS and CDR2 is YFSETQ. With 4 bases clipped from V and 0 bases from J, the junction kept 6 bases outside the gene matches. This CDR3 is CASSRTSGGGNQETQYF. CDR3 nucleotides: TGCGCCAGCAGCCGGACTAGCGGGGGAGGAAACCAAGAGACCCAGTACTTC.

The V gene is TRBV7-8, the J gene TRBJ1-2; D may be TRBD1 (5 bases). With 3 bases removed from V and 4 bases from J, the gap between germline ends came to 9 bases. Per germline, CDR1 SGHVS and CDR2 FQNEAQ. The CDR3 is made up of 13 amino acids. CDR3 sequence (DNA): TGTGCCAGCAGCTTTGGACAATCCTATGGCTACACCTTC. Translation gives CASSFGQSYGYTF.

The gene calls are TRBV7-2 and TRBJ2-7; 12 positions match TRBD2. This CDR3 has 15 residues. Trimming cost V 5 bases and J 2 bases; bases outside gene matches: 4. Germline values: CDR1 SGHTA, CDR2 FQGNSA. The CDR3 nucleotides are TGTGCCAGCAGCCTATGGACTAGCGGGGCCTACGAGCAGTACTTC. Translated: CASSLWTSGAYEQYF.

The genes are TRBV18 and TRBJ1-1, with 7 bases matching TRBD1. Trimming removed 1 base from V and 8 bases from J; junction bases left unmatched: 7. CDR1 and CDR2 from the germline V gene are KGHSH and LQKENI. This CDR3 has 14 amino acids. CDR3 amino acids: CASSPQQGKIEAFF. The CDR3 nucleotides read TGTGCCAGCTCACCACAACAGGGGAAGATAGAAGCTTTCTTT.

This chain uses TRBV3-1 (or the pseudogene TRBV3-2) with TRBJ1-1; 8 bases agree with TRBD1. CDR3 length: 18 residues. Germline assignment: CDR1 LGHDT and CDR2 YNNKEL (reference sequence). Trimming cost V 0 bases and J 1 base; bases outside gene matches: 10. CDR3 sequence (DNA): TGTGCCAGCAGCCAAGATGAAATAACAGGGGGAGGGAACACTGAAGCTTTCTTT. Protein product: CASSQDEITGGGNTEAFF.

The CDR3 region has the DNA TGTGCCAGCAGCCCCGGGACAGGGGGCCCCGGGGAGCTGTTTTTT. It yields the protein CASSPGTGGPGELFF. This chain links TRBV11-2 with TRBJ2-2; TRBD1 aligns across 12 bases. In germline, CDR1 is SGHAT, CDR2 FQNNGV. This CDR3 has 15 residues. Trimming removed 5 bases from V and 6 bases from J; junction bases left unmatched: 4.

The genes are TRBV2 and TRBJ1-6, with TRBD1 identical over 7 bases. CDR1 is SNHLY and CDR2 is FYNNEI in the germline V gene. J gave up 7 bases and V 11 bases, and 8 bases lay outside the gene matches. The CDR3 runs 13 residues. The CDR3 DNA reads TGTGCCGACAAACGACAGGGCAATTCACCCCTCCACTTT. As protein: CADKRQGNSPLHF. Full variable domain (missing parts from reference TRBV2 and TRBJ1-6): EPEVTQTPSHQVTQMGQEVILRCVPISNHLYFYWYRQILGQKVEFLVSFYNNEISEKSEIFDDQFSVERPDGSNFTLKIRSTKLEDSAMYFCADKRQGNSPLHFGNGTRLTVT.

Regarding this clone: The same CDR3 can be traced to other DNA sequences in this sample. J is TRBJ2-5 and V is TRBV6-1, with 10 bases identical to TRBD2. The CDR3 is 16 amino acids. Trimming at V came to 2 bases and at J to 1 base, leaving 4 bases not matched to a gene. Germline V gene lookup returns CDR1 MNHNS and CDR2 SASEGT. In DNA, the CDR3 is TGTGCCAGCAGTGAATTAGCGGGGGGCCCCCAAGAGACCCAGTACTTC. Translating gives CASSELAGGPQETQYF.

This CDR3 reads CASSLGTGAGKLFF. CDR3 nucleotides: TGTGCCAGCAGCCTCGGGACTGGGGCGGGGAAACTGTTTTTT. The chain links TRBV4-2 to TRBJ1-4; TRBD1 might be the D (5 bases). Trimming shortened V by 4 bases and J by 11 bases, and 17 bases separated the two germline ends. Germline V gene sequence: CDR1 LGHNA, CDR2 YNFKEQ. The CDR3 length is 14 residues.